Following are 22 T cell receptor beta chains from one sample sequenced in a study of shared clonotypes between healthy human individuals (dated by TCRdb to the early 2020s). Library preparation employed the immunoSEQ multiplex PCR assay. Here the immuneACCESS table is served through TCRdb, limited to in-frame sequences with V and J called. Missing clones are a known gap in these copies; in checked studies unresolved V genes cover under half, and the rest lacks a known reason. Here the sample has about 470,000 clones; 75% to 85% occur a single time. The leading ten clones occupy 13% of the sample. Sequences were obtained from PBMCs. Every receptor here comes from a woman aged 40 to 50 in good health. Some clones in this sample may be carry-over from other donors' samples.

The J gene is TRBJ2-7, the V gene TRBV2; D is ambiguous. The CDR3 length is 14 residues. Germline CDR1 reads SNHLY; CDR2 reads FYNNEI. Trimming removed 11 bases at V and 0 bases at J, with 17 bases between. The CDR3 nucleotides read TGTGCCTTCGGCGGAGCAGCAAGCTCCTACGAGCAGTACTTC. Protein product: CAFGGAASSYEQYF.

The V call is TRBV6-5, the J call TRBJ2-3; D is uncertain. V was shortened by 0 bases and J by 2 bases, with 6 bases between the two germline ends. The CDR3 length is 14 residues. The V gene's germline CDR1 is MNHEY and CDR2 SVGAGI. This CDR3 reads CASSYSSHTDTQYF. The CDR3 DNA follows: TGTGCCAGCAGTTACTCTTCTCACACAGATACGCAGTATTTT.

The chain combines TRBV2 with TRBJ2-4; D gene ambiguous. Per the germline V gene, CDR1 is SNHLY and CDR2 is FYNNEI. CDR3 size: 13 residues. V was clipped by 7 bases and J by 1 base, with 8 bases between them. The chain's CDR3 is CASIGWAKNIQYF. The CDR3 DNA reads TGTGCCAGCATAGGCTGGGCCAAAAACATTCAGTACTTC.

In its sample, this clone was seen a few times. The V and J genes are TRBV9 and TRBJ1-5; 8 nucleotides match TRBD1. After removal of 7 bases from V and 7 bases from J, the junction contained 7 bases not matched to a gene. Germline V lookup: CDR1 SGDLS, CDR2 YYNGEE. This CDR3 comprises 13 residues. For the CDR3, the DNA is TGTGCCAGCGGACAGGGAAAGAACCAGCCCCAGCATTTT. It specifies CASGQGKNQPQHF.

The chain has TRBV9 and TRBJ1-2; D remains ambiguous. V was clipped by 0 bases and J by 4 bases, with 13 bases between them. The CDR3 is 15 amino acids. The V gene's germline CDR1 is SGDLS and CDR2 YYNGEE. CDR3 region: CASSVGEPGGYGYTF. DNA for the CDR3: TGTGCCAGCAGCGTAGGTGAGCCGGGCGGCTATGGCTACACCTTC.

V and J are TRBV7-9 and TRBJ2-1; 8 bases align to TRBD1. Germline V gives CDR1 SEHNR, CDR2 FQNEAQ (reference sequence). The trim removed 6 bases at V and 9 bases at J, leaving 7 bases unmatched. CDR3 length equals 13 residues. CDR3 amino acids: CASRRTGITEQFF. DNA for the CDR3: TGTGCCAGCAGAAGGACAGGGATTACTGAGCAGTTCTTC.

This clone showed up many times. The gene calls are TRBV6-4 and TRBJ2-3; perhaps TRBD1 as D (6 bases). The ends were cut back, 0 bases at V and 3 bases at J, with 13 bases in the middle. Germline V gene sequence: CDR1 MRHNA, CDR2 SNTAGT. The CDR3 consists of 16 residues. CDR3 sequence: CASSDSTGSGTDTQYF. The CDR3 DNA follows: TGTGCCAGCAGTGACTCAACAGGGAGTGGAACAGATACGCAGTATTTT.

The gene calls are TRBV28 and TRBJ1-3, with a tentative D call TRBD1 (6 bases). V lost 5 bases, J lost 4 bases, and 12 bases lay in between. In germline, CDR1 is MDHEN, CDR2 SYDVKM. There are 14 residues in the CDR3. CDR3 region: CASSRTGGGNTIYF. CDR3 in DNA: TGTGCCAGCAGTCGGACGGGGGGCGGAAACACCATATATTTT. The full variable domain, its missing parts supplied by reference TRBV28 and TRBJ1-3, is DVKVTQSSRYLVKRTGEKVFLECVQDMDHENMFWYRQDPGLGLRLIYFSYDVKMKEKGDIPEGYSVSREKKERFSLILESASTNQTSMYLCASSRTGGGNTIYFGEGSWLTVV.

The table lists this clone with a few counts. Its ends do not fully match the called genes, so a read error is possible. The J gene is TRBJ1-3, the V gene TRBV2, with D possibly matching TRBD1 (6 bases). The CDR3 totals 14 residues. CDR1 and CDR2 (germline): SNHLY, FYNNEI. The CDR3 DNA reads as TGTGCCAGCAGTTCGGACAGCGCTGGAAACACCATACATTTT. Translated: CASSSDSAGNTIHF.

The count of this clone is one. V usage is TRBV7-8 and J usage is TRBJ2-1; 7 nucleotides align to TRBD2. Germline assignment: CDR1 SGHVS and CDR2 FQNEAQ. Losses at the gene ends were 9 bases for V and 0 bases for J; bases not matched to a gene: 8. The CDR3 length is 15 residues. The DNA for the CDR3 is TGTGCCAGGGGGCTAGCGGACTACTCCTACAATGAGCAGTTCTTC. This sequence encodes CARGLADYSYNEQFF.

Comment on this clone: In the same sample, other DNA sequences code for this CDR3. The chain has TRBV7-9 and TRBJ1-3; D is possibly TRBD1 (5 bases). Trimming cost V 3 bases and J 4 bases, with 10 bases left between them. Germline CDR1 is SEHNR and CDR2 is FQNEAQ (reference sequence). The CDR3 extends over 14 amino acids. CDR3 loop: CASSLGGTGNTIYF. The CDR3 region has the DNA TGTGCCAGCAGCTTGGGGGGGACCGGAAACACCATATATTTT. Using reference TRBV7-9 and TRBJ1-3 for the parts outside the CDR3, the full variable domain is DTGVSQNPRHKITKRGQNVTFRCDPISEHNRLYWYRQTLGQGPEFLTYFQNEAQLEKSRLLSDRFSAERPKGSFSTLEIQRTEQGDSAMYLCASSLGGTGNTIYFGEGSWLTVV.

This chain joins TRBV18 and TRBJ1-2; 9 nucleotides line up with TRBD1. Unmatched junction bases numbered 7, after V lost 3 bases and J lost 8 bases. Germline-derived CDR1 and CDR2 are KGHSH and LQKENI. This CDR3 comprises 14 residues. The CDR3: CASSPSQGAQGYTF. The CDR3 coding sequence is TGTGCCAGCTCACCGTCACAGGGGGCGCAGGGCTACACCTTC.

The chain combines TRBV6-1 with TRBJ2-5, with D perhaps TRBD2 (7 bases). The better agreement between TRBJ2-7 and the DNA end casts doubt on the J call. CDR1 and CDR2 from the germline V gene are MNHNS and SASEGT. The CDR3 consists of 15 residues. CDR3 nucleotide sequence: TGTGCCAGCAGTGCCCTGGGGGCGGGAGTTTACGAGCAGTACTTC. This sequence encodes CASSALGAGVYEQYF.

The V call is TRBV5-8, the J call TRBJ1-5; D ambiguous. CDR1 is SGHTS, CDR2 YDEGEE, per germline. The CDR3 has 11 residues. Trimming left V 4 bases short and J 9 bases short, with 8 bases between. The CDR3: CASSPEGPQHF. In DNA form, the CDR3 reads TGTGCCAGCAGCCCCGAGGGGCCCCAGCATTTT.

This clone was counted many times. V and J are TRBV2 and TRBJ1-5, with 8 bases that match TRBD1. The CDR3 totals 13 residues. V lost 6 bases and J lost 7; bases outside the gene matches: 5. Germline V gives CDR1 SNHLY, CDR2 FYNNEI. CDR3 sequence reads: CASSGQGGQPQHF. CDR3 nucleotides: TGTGCCAGCAGCGGACAGGGCGGCCAGCCCCAGCATTTT.

The V gene is TRBV27, the J gene TRBJ2-1; D not resolved. Germline V gene data show CDR1 as MNHEY and CDR2 as SMNVEV (reference sequence). V lost 6 bases to trimming and J lost 1 base, with 13 bases between them. The CDR3 is 15 residues long. CDR3 protein: CASRYKSLSYNEQFF. DNA for the CDR3: TGTGCCAGCAGATACAAAAGCCTTTCCTACAATGAGCAGTTCTTC.

The V and J genes are TRBV6-5 and TRBJ2-3; unclear D gene. Trimming took 8 bases from V and 2 from J, leaving 8 bases between them. Germline assignment: CDR1 MNHEY and CDR2 SVGAGI. This CDR3 is 12 amino acids long. CDR3 sequence reads: CASGYLTDTQYF. The DNA for the CDR3 is TGTGCCAGCGGGTACCTCACAGATACGCAGTATTTT.

The rearrangement joins TRBV2 to TRBJ2-1; TRBD2 might be the D (5 bases). The CDR3 length is 16 residues. Trimming stripped 9 bases from V and 0 bases from J, with 18 bases between. Germline V gives CDR1 SNHLY, CDR2 FYNNEI. The CDR3 nucleotides read TGTGCCAGTCGAAAGGTAGCGAGGCGCTCCTACAATGAGCAGTTCTTC. The encoded protein is CASRKVARRSYNEQFF.

J is TRBJ2-2 and V is TRBV5-5, with TRBD2 identical over 14 bases. Germline CDR1 reads SGHKS; CDR2 reads YYEKEE (reference sequence). CDR3 size: 16 residues. With 4 bases clipped from V and 8 bases from J, the junction kept 7 bases outside the gene matches. CDR3 nucleotide sequence: TGTGCCAGCAGCCAGGGACTAGCGGGAGATATAGGGGAGCTGTTTTTT. It is translated as CASSQGLAGDIGELFF. Using reference TRBV5-5 and TRBJ2-2 for the parts outside the CDR3, the full variable domain is DAGVTQSPTHLIKTRGQQVTLRCSPISGHKSVSWYQQVLGQGPQFIFQYYEKEERGRGNFPDRFSARQFPNYSSELNVNALLLGDSALYLCASSQGLAGDIGELFFGEGSRLTVL.

As concerns this clone: One end of the junction is discordant with germline, which a read error may explain. The chain carries TRBV7-3 and TRBJ2-1; 12 nucleotides agree with TRBD2. The CDR3 loop spans 14 amino acids. From germline, CDR1 is SGHTA and CDR2 FQGTGA. As DNA, the CDR3 is TGTGCCAGCAGCTTAACGACTAGCGGGAGTGAGGAGTTCTTC. This encodes CASSLTTSGSEEFF.

V usage is TRBV30 and J usage is TRBJ1-4, with D possibly being TRBD1 (5 bases). This CDR3 is 12 amino acids long. The germline V and J ends were trimmed by 2 bases and 8 bases, with 9 bases remaining between them. The V gene's germline CDR1 is GTSNPN and CDR2 SVGIG (reference sequence). The CDR3: CAWSPGFEKLFF. Written as DNA, the CDR3 is TGTGCCTGGAGTCCAGGGTTCGAAAAACTGTTTTTT.

This clone was picked up one time. CDR3: CASSPRTGGDYNEQFF. The DNA of the CDR3 is TGTGCCAGCAGCCCCCGGACAGGGGGCGATTACAATGAGCAGTTCTTC. The chain combines TRBV7-9 with TRBJ2-1; TRBD1 matches at 11 bases. CDR3 length equals 16 residues. CDR1 is SEHNR, CDR2 FQNEAQ, per germline (reference sequence). Germline trimming cut 5 bases from V and 4 bases from J; bases unmatched to any gene: 7.